Below are 8 T cell receptor beta chains sequenced from a single sample in a study of CD8+CD57+ T cells in acquired aplastic anemia. Genomic DNA served as template for TCR beta VDJ and CDR3 profiling. One entry per CDR3 protein, called by TCRdb with MiXCR from the reads. The sample consists of approximately 380,000 distinct CDR3 sequences, 55% to 70% of them appearing once. Sequencing used sorted CD4+, CD8+, or CD8+CD57+ T cells (not recorded which) from PBMCs. These TCRs come from a human donor in good health, serving as a control.

CDR3 sequence (DNA): TGCGCCATCAGCGTTAGCATAAACAGGGTCCTAAATGAAAAACTGTTTTTT. Protein sequence: CAISVSINRVLNEKLFF. This chain links TRBV10-2 with TRBJ1-4, with D maybe TRBD1 (6 bases). There are 17 residues in the CDR3. Germline V gives CDR1 WSHSY, CDR2 SAAADI. V lost 10 bases and J lost 5, with 26 bases in between.

The chain has TRBV20-1 and TRBJ2-5; 10 bases line up with TRBD2. J was trimmed by 2 bases and V by 5 bases; bases with no gene match: 5. Germline values: CDR1 DFQATT, CDR2 SNEGSKA (reference sequence). The CDR3 covers 14 residues. The CDR3 DNA follows: TGCAGTGCTCGGCTAGCGGGGGTACAAGAGACCCAGTACTTC. Its protein product is CSARLAGVQETQYF.

On this clonotype itself: The junction does not match germline at one end; this may be a read error. This chain joins TRBV5-1 and TRBJ2-3, with D hard to call. Germline loops: CDR1 SGHRS, CDR2 YFSETQ. The CDR3 contains 12 residues. As DNA, the CDR3 is TGCGCCAGCAGGCCTGACACAGACACGCAGTATTTT. This sequence encodes CASRPDTDTQYF.

This chain uses TRBV12-3 or TRBV12-4 with TRBJ1-6; 7 nucleotides agree with TRBD1. The CDR3 covers 15 residues. With V trimmed by 5 bases and J by 8 bases, 9 bases remained unmatched. CDR3 coding DNA: TGTGCCAGCAGTGAACTGGGCAGGGGGGATTCACCCCTCCACTTT. This encodes CASSELGRGDSPLHF.

The rearrangement links TRBV19 to TRBJ2-3; possibly TRBD1 for D (5 bases). Trimming shortened V by 5 bases and J by 13 bases, and 25 bases separated the two germline ends. The CDR3 is made up of 15 amino acids. The germline V gene encodes CDR1 LNHDA and CDR2 SQIVND (reference sequence). The CDR3 spells CASSQQGVNPFIEYF. The CDR3, as DNA: TGTGCCAGTAGTCAACAAGGGGTTAACCCGTTTATTGAGTATTTT. Full variable domain (rest looked up from reference TRBV19 and TRBJ2-3): DGGITQSPKYLFRKEGQNVTLSCEQNLNHDAMYWYRQDPGQGLRLIYYSQIVNDFQKGDIAEGYSVSREKKESFPLTVTSAQKNPTAFYLCASSQQGVNPFIEYFGPGTRLTVL.

The chain links TRBV7-2 to TRBJ2-3; tentatively, D is TRBD2 (5 bases). This CDR3 contains 16 residues. The V and J ends lost 1 base and 12 bases respectively, with 23 bases between them. CDR1 and CDR2 from the germline V gene are SGHTA and FQGNSA. The DNA for the CDR3 is TGTGCCAGCAGCTTAGAATGGGCCGCGCTAGCCCTCACACAGTATTTT. As protein: CASSLEWAALALTQYF.

This chain joins TRBV12-1 and TRBJ1-1; no DNA check was done on the table's D call, TRBD1. TRBV12-1 is given as a pseudogene. This CDR3 comprises 15 residues. As DNA, the CDR3 is TGTGCCAGCAGCTTTGAATACAGGGGCCGCGCTGAAGCTTTCTTT. Translating gives CASSFEYRGRAEAFF.

This clonotype was seen a handful of times. The rearrangement uses TRBV12-3 or TRBV12-4 and TRBJ2-7; the match to TRBD1 covers 8 bases. With V trimmed by 3 bases and J by 5 bases, 3 bases remained unmatched. The CDR3 is 13 residues long. The CDR3 sequence is CASSLGQAHEQYF. The CDR3 region has the DNA TGTGCCAGCAGTTTGGGACAGGCCCACGAGCAGTACTTC.